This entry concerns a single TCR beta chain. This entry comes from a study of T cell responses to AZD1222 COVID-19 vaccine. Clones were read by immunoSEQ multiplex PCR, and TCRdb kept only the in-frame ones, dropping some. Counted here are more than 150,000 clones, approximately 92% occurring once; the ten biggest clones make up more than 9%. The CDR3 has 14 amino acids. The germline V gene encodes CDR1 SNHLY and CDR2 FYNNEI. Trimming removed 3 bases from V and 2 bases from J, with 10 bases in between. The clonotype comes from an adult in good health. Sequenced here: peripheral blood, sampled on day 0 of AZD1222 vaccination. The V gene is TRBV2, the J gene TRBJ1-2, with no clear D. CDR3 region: CASSDRGGNYGYTF. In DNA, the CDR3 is TGTGCCAGCAGTGACAGAGGCGGGAACTATGGCTACACCTTC.